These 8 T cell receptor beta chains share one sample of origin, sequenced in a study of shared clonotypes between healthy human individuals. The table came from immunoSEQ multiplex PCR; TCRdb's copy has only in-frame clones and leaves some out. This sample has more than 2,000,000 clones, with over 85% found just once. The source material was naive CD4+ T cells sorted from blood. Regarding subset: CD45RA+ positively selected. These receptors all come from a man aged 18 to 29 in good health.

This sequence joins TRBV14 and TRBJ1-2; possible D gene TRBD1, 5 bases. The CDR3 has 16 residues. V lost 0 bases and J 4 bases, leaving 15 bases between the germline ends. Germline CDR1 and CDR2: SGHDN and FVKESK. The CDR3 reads CASSQEIWGPIYGYTF. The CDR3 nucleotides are TGTGCCAGCAGCCAAGAGATCTGGGGACCCATCTATGGCTACACCTTC.

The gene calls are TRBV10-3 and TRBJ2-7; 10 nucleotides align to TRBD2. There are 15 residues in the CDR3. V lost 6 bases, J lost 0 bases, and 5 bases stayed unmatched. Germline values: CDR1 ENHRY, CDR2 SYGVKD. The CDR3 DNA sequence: TGTGCCATCAGCCAACTAGCGGGGAGCTCCTACGAGCAGTACTTC. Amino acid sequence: CAISQLAGSSYEQYF.

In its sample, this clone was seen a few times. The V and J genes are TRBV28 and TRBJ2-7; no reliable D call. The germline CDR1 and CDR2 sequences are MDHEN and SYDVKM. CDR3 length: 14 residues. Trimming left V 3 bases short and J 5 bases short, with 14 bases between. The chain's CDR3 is CASSFVGLDDEQYF. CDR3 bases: TGTGCCAGCAGTTTTGTGGGGTTAGACGACGAGCAGTACTTC.

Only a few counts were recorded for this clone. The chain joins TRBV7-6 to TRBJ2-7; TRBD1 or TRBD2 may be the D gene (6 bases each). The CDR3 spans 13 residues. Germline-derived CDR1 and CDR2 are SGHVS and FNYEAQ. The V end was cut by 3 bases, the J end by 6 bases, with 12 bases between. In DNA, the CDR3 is TGTGCCAGCAGCTTTAAAGGGGGAGGCGAGCAGTACTTC. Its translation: CASSFKGGGEQYF.

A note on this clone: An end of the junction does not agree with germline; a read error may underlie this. CDR3 residues: CASRETGAGEQCF. CDR3 in DNA: TGTGCCAGCAGAGAAACAGGGGCTGGCGAGCAGTGCTTC. The J gene is TRBJ2-7, the V gene TRBV2; the match to TRBD1 covers 7 bases. Looked up from germline, CDR1 is SNHLY and CDR2 is FYNNEI. This CDR3 has 13 residues.

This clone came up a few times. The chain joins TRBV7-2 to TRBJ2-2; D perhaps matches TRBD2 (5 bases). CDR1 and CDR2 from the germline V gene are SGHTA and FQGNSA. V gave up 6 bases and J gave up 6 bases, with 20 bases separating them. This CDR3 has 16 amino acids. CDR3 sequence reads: CASSRRRGIGAGELFF. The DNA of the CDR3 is TGTGCCAGCAGTCGTAGACGGGGTATTGGGGCCGGGGAGCTGTTTTTT.

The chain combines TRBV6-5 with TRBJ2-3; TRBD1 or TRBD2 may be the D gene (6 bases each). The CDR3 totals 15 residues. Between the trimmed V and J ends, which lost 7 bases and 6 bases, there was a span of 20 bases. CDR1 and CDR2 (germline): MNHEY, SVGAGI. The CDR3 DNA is TGTGCCAGCAAGGGGGGAGGCCTAGGCATGGATACGCAGTATTTT. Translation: CASKGGGLGMDTQYF.

The CDR3 bases are TGCAGCGTTGAAGACCCCGCGACAGGGGGGAGCACTGAAGCTTTCTTT. Protein product: CSVEDPATGGSTEAFF. The rearrangement uses TRBV29-1 and TRBJ1-1; 9 bases match TRBD1. CDR1 SQVTM and CDR2 ANQGSEA come from the germline V gene. The V gene end was trimmed by 0 bases and the J gene end by 4 bases; junction bases not matched to a gene: 9. This CDR3 has 16 amino acids. Full variable domain (rest looked up from reference TRBV29-1 and TRBJ1-1): SAVISQKPSRDICQRGTSLTIQCQVDSQVTMMFWYRQQPGQSLTLIATANQGSEATYESGFVIDKFPISRPNLTFSTLTVSNMSPEDSSIYLCSVEDPATGGSTEAFFGQGTRLTVV.